The clone carrying this TCR beta chain was found a few times. Its antigen is still unknown. The sample comes from a study of blood T cells in healthy people across ages. Background on the study: About one barcoded beta molecule per two T cells was the capture yield of template switching.

The study, taken as a whole, reports: Roughly linear age-related decline in beta diversity appeared, significant by age 40.

V lost 4 bases and J lost 3, with 22 bases in between. The CDR3 runs 17 residues. Germline CDR1 SNHLY, CDR2 FYNNEI. The second PCR ran about 6 to 11 cycles with a sample-barcoded 5' primer and J-beta primers. A 12-random-nucleotide template-switch adaptor tagged each cDNA molecule. TCRdb analysed the 5' RACE reads with MiXCR anew, one entry per CDR3 protein. The sample includes about 970,000 distinct CDR3 sequences, 51% of them seen just once. This TCR was sampled from an older woman in good health. V gene TRBV2 combines with J gene TRBJ2-7; D is unclear. The sequenced material came from blood. CDR3 in amino acids: CASSVSGIDMENYEQYF. CDR3 in DNA: TGTGCCAGCAGTGTATCAGGAATCGATATGGAGAACTACGAGCAGTACTTC.